The rows below give T cell receptor beta chains drawn from one sample of a study of type 1 regulatory T cells. TCRdb redid the calling of the reads with MiXCR, one entry per CDR3 protein. The data contain 80,000 to 100,000 distinct CDR3 sequences, around a third of them singletons. The sequencing sample was made of CD4+ T cells, either the whole sample or a sorted fraction (not recorded which). The receptors were sampled from a human donor in good health. The CDR3 runs from the conserved cysteine through the conserved F or W. The order of the fields is J gene, V gene, clone size, D gene, CDR3 DNA, CDR3 protein. A D gene is named only where the DNA matches it firmly. Expanded clones get a size class; other rows say once, few or many, or leave the size out.

TRBJ1-4,TRBV20-1,once,-,TGCAGTGCTAGAGATTCGACGGGGAGGAAGGAAAAACTGTTTTTT,CSARDSTGRKEKLFF
TRBJ2-5,TRBV20-1,-,-,TGCAGTGCTAGAGAGGCCCACCAAGAGACCCAGTACTTC,CSAREAHQETQYF
TRBJ1-1,TRBV7-8,-,-,TGTGCCAGCGGCACTGAAGCTTTCTTT,CASGTEAFF
TRBJ2-3,TRBV20-1,-,TRBD2,TGCAGTGCTAGTGGGACTAGCGGGATAGGCGCAGATACGCAGTATTTT,CSASGTSGIGADTQYF
TRBJ2-3,TRBV20-1,once,TRBD1,TGCAGTGCTAGAGACTCACAGACAGGGACAGATACGCAGTATTTT,CSARDSQTGTDTQYF
TRBJ2-2,TRBV19,few,TRBD1,TGTGCCAGTAAGGTAACAGGGGTCGCGAACACCGGGGAGCTGTTTTTT,CASKVTGVANTGELFF
TRBJ2-2,TRBV5-6,-,-,TGTGCCAGCAGCCCAGTCCTTGTCGGCACCGGGGAGCTGTTTTTT,CASSPVLVGTGELFF
TRBJ2-3,TRBV9,many,TRBD2,TGTGCCAGCAGCGTAGGGGCGGGAGTGAGAGATACGCAGTATTTT,CASSVGAGVRDTQYF
TRBJ1-1,TRBV7-6,once,-,TGTGCCAGCAGCTTATCAGAGAACACTGAAGCTTTCTTT,CASSLSENTEAFF
TRBJ2-2,TRBV28,-,TRBD2,TGTGCCAGCAGCCCCCTCCTTGGTAGCGGGACCGGGGAGCTGTTTTTT,CASSPLLGSGTGELFF
TRBJ2-7,TRBV7-3,few,TRBD2,TGTGCCAGCAGCTTAACCAGCGGGAGCTACGAGCAGTACTTC,CASSLTSGSYEQYF
TRBJ1-2,TRBV7-2,few,TRBD1,TGTGCCAGCAGACCCAGACAGGGGAACAACTATGGCTACACCTTC,CASRPRQGNNYGYTF
TRBJ2-7,TRBV28,few,-,TGTGCCAGCAGCCCCACTGACTCCTACGAGCAGTACTTC,CASSPTDSYEQYF
TRBJ2-7,TRBV5-1,-,TRBD2,TGCGCCAGCAGCTTGTGGTCAGGGCGCCCGGGGGGTTACGAGCAGTACTTC,CASSLWSGRPGGYEQYF
TRBJ2-2,TRBV3-1,few,-,TGTGCCAGCAGCCAACTTGGCACCGGGGAGCTGTTTTTT,CASSQLGTGELFF
TRBJ1-2,TRBV7-9,few,-,TGTGCCAGCAGCTTAGTGATAGGAGCTAACTATGGCTACACCTTC,CASSLVIGANYGYTF
TRBJ2-1,TRBV19,-,TRBD1,TGTGCCAGTAGTATAGTCATCGGGACAGCCCACAATGAGCAGTTCTTC,CASSIVIGTAHNEQFF
TRBJ2-4,TRBV6-5,few,-,TGTGCCAGCAGTTACTCCGGGACCTTTCTGGATAACAAAAACATTCAGTACTTC,CASSYSGTFLDNKNIQYF
TRBJ2-5,TRBV2,-,-,TGTGCCAGCAGGAACCGGGGTTCCGGGGAAGGCCAAGAGACCCAGTACTTC,CASRNRGSGEGQETQYF
TRBJ1-6,TRBV12-3/TRBV12-4,few,-,TGTGCCAGCAGTTTCCGGGGCAGGGTCTTGAATTCACCCCTCCACTTT,CASSFRGRVLNSPLHF
TRBJ2-1,TRBV20-1,-,TRBD2,TGCAGTGCTAGAGGCCCTAGCGGAACCTACAATGAGCAGTTCTTC,CSARGPSGTYNEQFF
TRBJ2-7,TRBV5-4,-,TRBD2,TGTGCCAGCAGCCCTGCGGGAGGTAACTACGAGCAGTACTTC,CASSPAGGNYEQYF
TRBJ1-6,TRBV4-3,few,-,TGCGCCAGCAGCCCCGACAGAGGGAGGAGTTCACCCCTCCACTTT,CASSPDRGRSSPLHF
TRBJ2-1,TRBV27,few,TRBD1,TGTGCCAGCAGTTCGGGGACAGGAGCCTACAATGAGCAGTTCTTC,CASSSGTGAYNEQFF
TRBJ2-5,TRBV5-4,-,-,TGTGCCAGCAGCTTTATTAGCGGACAAGAGACCCAGTACTTC,CASSFISGQETQYF
TRBJ1-3,TRBV20-1,few,-,TGCAGTGCTAGTAGAGGGTCTGGAAACACCATATATTTT,CSASRGSGNTIYF
TRBJ2-3,TRBV27,few,-,TGTGCCAGCAGTTTATTATACAGGGGCACAGATACGCAGTATTTT,CASSLLYRGTDTQYF
TRBJ2-7,TRBV20-1,-,TRBD1,TGCAGTGCTAGAGTAACGGACAGGGGCCTCGAGCAGTACTTC,CSARVTDRGLEQYF
TRBJ2-1,TRBV5-1,-,-,TGCTCCAGCTTCGAAAAGAGGATCAATGAGCAGTTCTTC,CSSFEKRINEQFF
TRBJ2-2,TRBV29-1,-,TRBD1,TGCAGCGTTCCCGCTGTCCCGAGCAGGGGGCCCTTCACCGGGGAGCTGTTTTTT,CSVPAVPSRGPFTGELFF
TRBJ2-5,TRBV12-3/TRBV12-4,many,-,TGTGCCACCTTAACCGGGACTCAAGAGACCCAGTACTTC,CATLTGTQETQYF
TRBJ2-5,TRBV5-1,-,TRBD1,TGCGCCAGCACCACCGGGACAGGGACAGAGACCCAGTACTTC,CASTTGTGTETQYF
TRBJ2-3,TRBV5-1,-,-,TGCGCCAGCAGCTTGGTACCACAGGGGGGGGATACGCAGTATTTT,CASSLVPQGGDTQYF
TRBJ2-6,TRBV20-1,-,TRBD2,TGCAGTGCTAGTGGGAGGGAACCCTCTGGTGGGGCCAACGTCCTGACTTTC,CSASGREPSGGANVLTF
TRBJ2-2,TRBV10-2,-,TRBD2,TGCGCCAGCATCAAAATGGGACTAGCGGCTGTCTCGAACACCGGGGAGCTGTTTTTT,CASIKMGLAAVSNTGELFF
TRBJ2-2,TRBV20-1,few,TRBD2,TGCAGTGCTAGAGCATTAGCGGGAGGCACGGGCACCGGGGAGCTGTTTTTT,CSARALAGGTGTGELFF
TRBJ1-5,TRBV30,-,-,TGTGCCTGGAGTGTACGGGGGACAAGAAATCAGCCCCAGCATTTT,CAWSVRGTRNQPQHF
TRBJ2-1,TRBV27,-,-,TGTGCCAGCAGACTCTCCTACAATGAGCAGTTCTTC,CASRLSYNEQFF
TRBJ1-1,TRBV3-1,few,-,TGTGCCAGCAGCCAAGTTCACTTCAACGCTGAAGCTTTCTTT,CASSQVHFNAEAFF
TRBJ2-5,TRBV6-6,once,TRBD2,TGTGCCAGCAGTTACCGGGCTAGCGGGCATGAGACCCAGTACTTC,CASSYRASGHETQYF
TRBJ1-1,TRBV6-6,-,-,TGCGCCAGCAGACTAAGAGGGGACACTGAAGCTTTCTTT,CASRLRGDTEAFF
TRBJ2-6,TRBV10-3,-,TRBD1,TGTGCCATCAGTGGGACAGGCCGCTCTTCTGGGGCCAACGTCCTGACTTTC,CAISGTGRSSGANVLTF
TRBJ2-1,TRBV30,-,-,TGTGCCTGGAGTGGACTGTACAATGAGCAGTTCTTC,CAWSGLYNEQFF
TRBJ2-1,TRBV4-1,-,-,TGCGCCAGCAGCCAAAATTTAATAAATGAGCAGTTCTTC,CASSQNLINEQFF
TRBJ1-2,TRBV7-2,few,-,TGTGCCAGCAGCTTAAATCGGGGATTCGGTGGCTACACCTTC,CASSLNRGFGGYTF
TRBJ2-7,TRBV7-6,-,-,TGTGCCAGCAGCCTAGGAGAGGCCTACGAGCAGTACTTC,CASSLGEAYEQYF
TRBJ1-4,TRBV5-1,once,-,TGCGCCAGCAGCCCCCAAGCAGGGAATAATGAAAAACTGTTTTTT,CASSPQAGNNEKLFF
TRBJ2-4,TRBV20-1,-,TRBD1,TGCAGTGCACCCTCCGGGACAGGGAAAAACATTCAGTACTTC,CSAPSGTGKNIQYF
TRBJ2-2,TRBV5-4,-,TRBD2,TGTGCCACCAACCTAGCGGGAGGGCCCCCCGGGGAGCTGTTTTTT,CATNLAGGPPGELFF
TRBJ2-3,TRBV5-6,many,-,TGTGCCAGCAGCTCCGATGTAGACGATACGCAGTATTTT,CASSSDVDDTQYF
TRBJ1-5,TRBV19,-,-,TGTGCCAGTAGTATCCTGACAGATGGGGCCTCCAATCAGCCCCAGCATTTT,CASSILTDGASNQPQHF
TRBJ2-1,TRBV20-1,-,TRBD2,TGCAGTGCTAGTCAAAGACTAGCGGGGATATACAATGAGCAGTTCTTC,CSASQRLAGIYNEQFF
TRBJ2-1,TRBV9,few,-,TGTGCCAGCAGCGTAAATGCCTACAATGAGCAGTTCTTC,CASSVNAYNEQFF
TRBJ2-7,TRBV7-3,-,-,TGTGCCAGCAGCGAGGAGATGGATTTCGAGCAGTACTTC,CASSEEMDFEQYF
TRBJ2-5,TRBV12-3/TRBV12-4,few,-,TGTGCCAGCAGCTTTCTAAGCGAAAGGGAGACCCAGTACTTC,CASSFLSERETQYF